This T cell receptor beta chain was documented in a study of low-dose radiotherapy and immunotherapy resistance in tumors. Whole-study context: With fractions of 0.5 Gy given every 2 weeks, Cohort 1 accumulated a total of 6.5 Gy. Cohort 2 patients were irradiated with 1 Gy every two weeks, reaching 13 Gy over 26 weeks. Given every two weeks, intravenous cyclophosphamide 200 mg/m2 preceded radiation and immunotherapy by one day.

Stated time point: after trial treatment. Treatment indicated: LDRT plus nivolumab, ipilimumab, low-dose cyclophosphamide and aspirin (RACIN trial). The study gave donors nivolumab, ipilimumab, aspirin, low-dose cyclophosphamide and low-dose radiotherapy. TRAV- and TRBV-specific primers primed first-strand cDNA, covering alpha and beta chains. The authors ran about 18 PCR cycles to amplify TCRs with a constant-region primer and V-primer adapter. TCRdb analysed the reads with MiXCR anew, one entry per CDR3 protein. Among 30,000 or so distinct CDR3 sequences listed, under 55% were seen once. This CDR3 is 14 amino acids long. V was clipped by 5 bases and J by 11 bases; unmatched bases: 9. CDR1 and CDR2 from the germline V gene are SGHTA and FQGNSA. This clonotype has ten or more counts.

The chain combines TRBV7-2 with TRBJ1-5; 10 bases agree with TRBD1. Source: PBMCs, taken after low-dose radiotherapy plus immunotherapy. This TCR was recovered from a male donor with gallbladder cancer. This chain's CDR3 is CASSQTGGGLTQHF. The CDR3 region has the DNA TGTGCCAGCAGCCAGACAGGGGGCGGTCTGACCCAGCATTTT.